The rows below give T cell receptor beta chains drawn from one sample of a study of CD8 T cells in ankylosing spondylitis. From the 5' RACE reads, TCRdb called clonotypes with MiXCR, one entry per CDR3 protein. The sample shows some 120,000 distinct CDR3 sequences, 7% of them seen only once. Sequencing was carried out using blood, either unsorted or a sorted T cell fraction (not recorded which). The receptors come from a male donor with ankylosing spondylitis or in good health (not recorded which). Both conserved end residues are part of each CDR3. Clone size appears in some rows only: once, few, many, or a class for an expanded clone.

CDR3 protein: CASSLAGGGETQYF; V gene: TRBV5-6; clone size: medium-sized
CDR3 protein: CATSRDRSRATDTQYF; V gene: TRBV15; clone size: many
CDR3 protein: CASTRDRGEPQHF; V gene: TRBV28; clone size: few
CDR3 protein: CASSLIVGGAWNEQFF; V gene: TRBV12-3/TRBV12-4; clone size: many
CDR3 protein: CASSVLASGGSPTQYF; V gene: TRBV5-1; clone size: -
CDR3 protein: CASSARDELDEQFF; V gene: TRBV7-3; clone size: few
CDR3 protein: CASSLAKRNTDTQYF; V gene: TRBV7-9; clone size: many
CDR3 protein: CASSGSPGTDFQQYF; V gene: TRBV2; clone size: many
CDR3 protein: CASSLGQGAGATNEKLFF; V gene: TRBV5-1; clone size: many
CDR3 protein: CASSLDRGSNQPQHF; V gene: TRBV5-1; clone size: many
CDR3 protein: CSAGRTGGSYEQYF; V gene: TRBV20-1; clone size: many
CDR3 protein: CASSIVVGTEQYF; V gene: TRBV19; clone size: -
CDR3 protein: CSEGGIGTDTQYF; V gene: TRBV20-1; clone size: many
CDR3 protein: CASSLSPSGGPNTGELFF; V gene: TRBV5-1; clone size: many
CDR3 protein: CASSWTSAYEQYF; V gene: TRBV7-2; clone size: many
CDR3 protein: CATSRAAGDHTDTQYF; V gene: TRBV15; clone size: many
CDR3 protein: CSARAPTTFSYEQYF; V gene: TRBV20-1; clone size: many
CDR3 protein: CASRSPSQGATGELFF; V gene: TRBV19; clone size: few
CDR3 protein: CASSPSLQNTEAFF; V gene: TRBV5-1; clone size: many
CDR3 protein: CSAAEGAGNQPQHF; V gene: TRBV20-1; clone size: few
CDR3 protein: CASSSRGRGNQPQHF; V gene: TRBV12-3/TRBV12-4; clone size: many
CDR3 protein: CASSLFTVEETQYF; V gene: TRBV5-5; clone size: many